The TCR beta chain described here comes from a study of shared clonotypes between healthy human individuals. General study points: Generation of non-shared clonotypes was less probable than generation of clonotypes shared by all four donors. For naive CD4 cells, roughly 5% of clonotypes were shared across a handful of donors. The sole specimen, blood, was sampled, and tissue repertoires likely differ.

CDR1 and CDR2 (germline): SGHAT, FQNNGV. V was clipped by 4 bases and J by 4 bases, with 13 bases between them. The CDR3 totals 15 residues. The authors ran the assay at deep level. Libraries were prepared by immunoSEQ multiplex PCR; TCRdb keeps only in-frame clonotypes and omits some of them. The sample holds 1.6 million or so clones; roughly 95% are singletons and the top ten take roughly 1.2%. On this clone itself: Its antigen is as yet unknown.

V gene TRBV11-2 combines with J gene TRBJ2-2; D possibly corresponds to TRBD2 (5 bases). The sequencing input was naive CD4+ T cells sorted from blood. The subset: CD45RA+ positively selected. This TCR came from a man younger than 45 in good health. CDR3 in amino acids: CASSSRTFGTGELFF. DNA of the CDR3: TGTGCCAGCAGCTCCCGGACTTTTGGCACCGGGGAGCTGTTTTTT.